This record covers a single TCR beta chain. This specimen comes from a study of technical replicates of blood from a few donors. The table came from immunoSEQ multiplex PCR; TCRdb's copy has only in-frame clones and leaves some out. The sample lists about 82,000 clones; over 90% were seen once. The germline CDR1 and CDR2 sequences are LNHDA and SQIVND (reference sequence). The length of the CDR3 is 11 residues. The V and J ends lost 7 bases and 5 bases respectively, with 9 bases between them. The rearrangement joins TRBV19 to TRBJ2-7; no reliable D call. The source material was T cells isolated from PBMCs. This TCR derives from a human donor in good health. CDR3 sequence reads: CASKQFHEQYF. In DNA, the CDR3 is TGTGCCAGTAAACAGTTTCACGAGCAGTACTTC.